This T cell receptor beta chain is from a study of shared clonotypes between healthy human individuals. Broader study findings: Larger estimated richness was generally seen in naive subsets than in memory subsets. Sampling covered blood only; tissue repertoires likely differ.

As regards this clone: Its antigen is still unknown.

The J segment lost 0 bases and the V segment lost 8 bases, leaving 4 bases of the junction unmatched. Germline CDR1 MNHNY, CDR2 SVGAGI (reference sequence). The CDR3 is made up of 15 amino acids. Sequencing used immunoSEQ multiplex PCR; TCRdb keeps in-frame clones, though not all of them. Among a few hundred thousand clones, about 96% were seen once, and the ten largest hold approximately 0.32%. The clonotype originates from a man aged 25 to 40 in good health. The chain combines TRBV6-6 with TRBJ2-3; 11 bases line up with TRBD1. The sequenced material came from memory CD8+ T cells sorted from blood. The subset here: CD45RO+ cells pooled with CCR7-negative TemRA cells. The CDR3 DNA follows: TGTGCCAGCTTCGGGACAGGGGGTAGCACAGATACGCAGTATTTT. As protein: CASFGTGGSTDTQYF.